This is a list of T cell receptor beta chains from one sample in a study of blood T cell repertoires in COVID-19. Measured with immunoSEQ multiplex PCR; TCRdb has only the in-frame clones, and not every one. The table has under 200,000 clones, 79% seen once. Material: peripheral blood. The receptors originated from a woman aged 40 to 50 with COVID-19, enrolled during active disease. Both conserved end residues are part of each CDR3. A D gene is named only where the DNA matches it firmly. Clone size is given for some rows only: seen once, a few or many times, or a class if the clone is expanded.

clone size,J gene,D gene,V gene,CDR3 protein,CDR3 DNA
NA,TRBJ2-7,TRBD2,TRBV6-4,CASSDRPGGYEQYF,TGTGCCAGCAGTGACAGGCCGGGGGGCTACGAGCAGTACTTC
NA,TRBJ1-1,NA,TRBV7-2,CASRKATQAFF,TGTGCCAGCAGGAAGGCGACTCAAGCTTTCTTT
few,TRBJ1-1,NA,TRBV5-8,CASSPAGGTEAFF,TGTGCCAGCAGCCCAGCGGGGGGGACTGAAGCTTTCTTT
NA,TRBJ1-2,TRBD1,TRBV7-9,CASRGQGEEGYTF,TGTGCCAGCAGGGGACAGGGGGAAGAGGGCTACACCTTC
NA,TRBJ2-5,TRBD2,TRBV19,CASSVLAGRETQYF,TGTGCCAGTAGTGTCCTAGCGGGGCGGGAGACCCAGTACTTC
NA,TRBJ1-1,NA,TRBV3-1/TRBV3-2,CASSQDGQGRAFF,TGTGCCAGCAGCCAAGATGGGCAGGGTCGGGCTTTCTTT
NA,TRBJ2-1,TRBD2,TRBV25-1,CASSETALAGGNEQFF,TGTGCCAGCAGTGAAACGGCGCTAGCGGGGGGCAATGAGCAGTTCTTC
NA,TRBJ2-1,NA,TRBV5-5,CASSSFRGDEQFF,TGTGCCAGCAGCTCCTTCAGGGGTGATGAGCAGTTCTTC
NA,TRBJ2-3,TRBD2,TRBV29-1,CSVSRLAEYTDTQYF,TGCAGCGTTTCCCGACTAGCGGAGTACACAGATACGCAGTATTTT
NA,TRBJ1-2,TRBD1,TRBV7-2,CASRPNTGGYGYTF,TGTGCCAGCAGACCTAATACAGGGGGCTATGGCTACACCTTC
NA,TRBJ1-4,TRBD1,TRBV10-1,CASSERTGDLVRGNEKLFF,TGCGCCAGCAGTGAAAGGACAGGGGATTTAGTGAGAGGTAATGAAAAACTGTTTTTT
NA,TRBJ2-1,TRBD1,TRBV7-3,CASSPGQRNSYNEQFF,TGTGCCAGCAGCCCGGGACAGCGAAATTCCTACAATGAGCAGTTCTTC
few,TRBJ1-3,TRBD1,TRBV20-1,CSASKAGGEGNTIYF,TGCAGTGCTAGTAAAGCAGGGGGCGAGGGAAACACCATATATTTT
NA,TRBJ1-3,NA,TRBV19,CASSIRNVPDRYSGNTIYF,TGTGCCAGTAGTATCCGGAACGTGCCAGACAGGTACTCTGGAAACACCATATATTTT
NA,TRBJ1-2,NA,TRBV18,CASSPPRAGAKGYTF,TGTGCCAGCTCACCACCGAGGGCAGGGGCTAAAGGCTACACCTTC
NA,TRBJ2-3,NA,TRBV4-3,CASSQAGGPSTDTQYF,TGCGCCAGCAGCCAAGCAGGGGGGCCGAGCACAGATACGCAGTATTTT
NA,TRBJ2-1,NA,TRBV29-1,CSAYGTPRPEQFF,TGCAGCGCCTACGGGACACCTAGGCCTGAGCAGTTCTTC
NA,TRBJ2-5,NA,TRBV15,CATSPRLTQETQYF,TGTGCCACCAGTCCCCGACTAACCCAAGAGACCCAGTACTTC
NA,TRBJ2-7,TRBD2,TRBV2,CASSGAGGTHEQYF,TGTGCCAGCAGTGGGGCGGGGGGGACCCACGAGCAGTACTTC
NA,TRBJ2-1,TRBD2,TRBV19,CASHHRAIGLAGPNEQFF,TGTGCCAGTCATCATAGGGCAATAGGACTAGCGGGACCCAATGAGCAGTTCTTC
NA,TRBJ1-5,TRBD1,TRBV12-3/TRBV12-4,CASCLTGGQPQHF,TGTGCCAGCTGCCTAACAGGGGGCCAGCCCCAGCATTTT
NA,TRBJ1-2,TRBD1,TRBV5-1,CASSALTTGDGYTF,TGCGCCAGCAGCGCCCTCACGACAGGGGATGGCTACACCTTC
NA,TRBJ1-4,NA,TRBV6-1,CASSEVRNEKLFF,TGTGCCAGCAGTGAAGTGCGCAATGAAAAACTGTTTTTT
once,TRBJ2-2,NA,TRBV2,CASRATGELFF,TGTGCCAGCAGGGCCACCGGGGAGCTGTTTTTT
many,TRBJ1-1,NA,TRBV19,CASSRSIQQGNTEAFF,TGTGCCAGTAGTAGGAGCATTCAACAGGGGAACACTGAAGCTTTCTTT
NA,TRBJ1-5,TRBD1,TRBV5-6,CASSSWGQIRQPQHF,TGTGCCAGCAGCTCGTGGGGACAGATCCGTCAGCCCCAGCATTTT
NA,TRBJ2-5,NA,TRBV12-3/TRBV12-4,CASSLRGQETQYF,TGTGCCAGCAGCCTAAGGGGACAAGAGACCCAGTACTTC
NA,TRBJ1-5,NA,TRBV2,CATATEGNQPQHF,TGTGCCACAGCGACAGAAGGCAATCAGCCCCAGCATTTT
NA,TRBJ2-1,TRBD2,TRBV10-3,CAIRGLADNNEQFF,TGTGCCATCAGGGGACTAGCGGACAACAATGAGCAGTTCTTC
once,TRBJ1-3,TRBD1,TRBV6-5,CASSYRQGGNTIYF,TGTGCCAGCAGTTACCGACAGGGTGGAAACACCATATATTTT
NA,TRBJ1-2,TRBD1,TRBV7-8,CASSHLDRTYGYTF,TGTGCCAGCAGCCACTTGGACAGGACCTATGGCTACACCTTC
NA,TRBJ2-1,TRBD2,TRBV7-8,CASSAHWGGDEQFF,TGTGCCAGCAGCGCGCATTGGGGGGGAGATGAGCAGTTCTTC
once,TRBJ1-1,TRBD1,TRBV5-4,CASSYSTGGLEAFF,TGTGCCAGCAGCTATTCGACAGGGGGATTGGAAGCTTTCTTT
few,TRBJ1-6,NA,TRBV18,CASSPLDPGGSPLHF,TGTGCCAGCTCACCACTTGACCCGGGGGGCTCACCCCTCCACTTT
NA,TRBJ2-5,NA,TRBV9,CASSVGVGVLGETQYF,TGTGCCAGCAGCGTAGGAGTTGGGGTACTAGGAGAGACCCAGTACTTC
NA,TRBJ2-1,TRBD2,TRBV11-3,CASSSRLAPTYNEQFF,TGTGCCAGCAGCTCACGACTAGCTCCCACCTACAATGAGCAGTTCTTC
NA,TRBJ2-7,TRBD1,TRBV2,CASSLIGQGGEAQYF,TGTGCCAGCAGCCTAATAGGACAGGGGGGGGAGGCGCAGTACTTC
once,TRBJ1-1,NA,TRBV5-1,CASSRQDSSPTLNTEAFF,TGCGCCAGCAGCCGTCAAGACTCATCGCCGACTTTGAACACTGAAGCTTTCTTT
NA,TRBJ1-2,NA,TRBV5-4,CASSPLGGGGGVYGYTF,TGTGCCAGCAGCCCACTCGGGGGTGGTGGGGGTGTCTATGGCTACACCTTC
once,TRBJ2-7,TRBD2,TRBV27,CASGSGMEQYF,TGTGCCAGCGGTAGCGGGATGGAGCAGTACTTC
once,TRBJ1-1,NA,TRBV29-1,CSVESTRGVEAFF,TGCAGCGTTGAGTCCACCCGCGGTGTCGAAGCTTTCTTT